This TCR beta chain was recorded in a study of cytomegalovirus exposure and HLA in healthy donors. V shed 4 bases and J 7 bases; nucleotides not matched to a gene: 5. Germline loops: CDR1 SGHRS, CDR2 YFSETQ. The CDR3 length is 14 residues. It was with 60 Vbeta and 13 Jbeta primers that the PCR ran. TCRdb keeps only in-frame clones here, not all; method: immunoSEQ multiplex PCR. The sample's table shows roughly 34,000 clones. Sequenced input: PBMCs. This TCR was sampled from a man aged 40-50 years in good health and CMV-seronegative. The chain couples TRBV5-1 to TRBJ2-2; 9 bases match TRBD2. The CDR3 reads CASSPNSGSGELFF. The DNA of the CDR3 is TGCGCCAGCAGCCCCAATAGCGGGAGCGGGGAGCTGTTTTTT.